These 3 T cell receptor beta chains were all obtained from the same sample, sequenced in a study of shared clonotypes between healthy human individuals. Positively selected for CCR7, the CD45RO-negative cells used as naive CD8 cells excluded terminally differentiated effector memory CD45RA+ cells. Produced via immunoSEQ multiplex PCR; TCRdb's table is partial and in-frame only. The table shows about 1,900,000 clones, with 85% to 95% occurring only once. Sequenced: naive CD8+ T cells sorted from blood. The receptors shown here come from a man aged 18 to 30 in good health.

This clone was picked up a small number of times. This chain joins TRBV9 and TRBJ1-2; D perhaps matches TRBD1 (5 bases). The CDR3 is 15 residues long. Germline V CDR1 and CDR2: SGDLS, YYNGEE. The V end was cut by 3 bases, the J end by 7 bases, with 19 bases between. CDR3 sequence (DNA): TGTGCCAGCAGCGCGGGCCCCCAAGGGGACCTTGGCTACACCTTC. Protein: CASSAGPQGDLGYTF.

The rearrangement links TRBV6-6 to TRBJ2-2; D remains unclear. Trimming cost V 8 bases and J 0 bases, with 4 bases left between them. The germline gives CDR1 MNHNY, CDR2 SVGAGI (reference sequence). CDR3 length: 12 amino acids. CDR3 nucleotide sequence: TGTGCCAGCCTAGCGAACACCGGGGAGCTGTTTTTT. This codes for CASLANTGELFF.

The chain couples TRBV5-4 to TRBJ2-3; D call uncertain. The V end lost 0 bases, the J end lost 4 bases, and 12 bases lay between the germline ends. The germline V gene encodes CDR1 SGHNT and CDR2 YYREEE (reference sequence). This CDR3 has 15 amino acids. The DNA for the CDR3 is TGTGCCAGCAGCTTGGGATGGGGTAGGCCAGATACGCAGTATTTT. Its translation: CASSLGWGRPDTQYF.